A single T cell receptor beta chain is shown here with its context. The CDR3 extends over 15 amino acids. Trimming cost V 3 bases and J 5 bases; bases outside gene matches: 4. Germline CDR1 SEHNR, CDR2 FQNEAQ (reference sequence). The data stem from a study of T cell changes during pregnancy in multiple sclerosis. Libraries were prepared by immunoSEQ multiplex PCR; TCRdb keeps only in-frame clonotypes and omits some of them. The data show about 74,000 clones, roughly 92% seen once. The chain couples TRBV7-9 to TRBJ2-1, with 10 bases lining up with TRBD2. The receptor was isolated from a female donor in good health, enrolled as a control in a pregnancy study. The sequencing used peripheral blood, collected after pregnancy. DNA of the CDR3: TGTGCCAGCAGCTTCCAGCGGGGGGGGAACAATGAGCAGTTCTTC. As protein: CASSFQRGGNNEQFF.